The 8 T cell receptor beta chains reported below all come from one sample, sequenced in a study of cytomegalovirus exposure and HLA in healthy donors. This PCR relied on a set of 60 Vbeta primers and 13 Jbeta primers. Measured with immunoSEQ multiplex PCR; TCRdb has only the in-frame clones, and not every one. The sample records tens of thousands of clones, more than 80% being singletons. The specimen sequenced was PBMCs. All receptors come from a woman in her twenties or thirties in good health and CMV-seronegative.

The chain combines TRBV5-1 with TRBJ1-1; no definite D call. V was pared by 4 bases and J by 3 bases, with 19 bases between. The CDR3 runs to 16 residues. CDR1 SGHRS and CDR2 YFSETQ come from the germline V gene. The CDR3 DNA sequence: TGCGCCAGCAGCCCTGGGAGCGGGAAATTACACACTGAAGCTTTCTTT. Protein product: CASSPGSGKLHTEAFF.

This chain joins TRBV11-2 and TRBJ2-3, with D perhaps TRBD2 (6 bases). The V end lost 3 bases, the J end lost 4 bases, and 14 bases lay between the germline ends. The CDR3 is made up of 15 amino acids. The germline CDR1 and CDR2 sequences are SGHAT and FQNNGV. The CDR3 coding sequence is TGTGCCAGCAGCTTGCGGGACCCCTTCGCAGATACGCAGTATTTT. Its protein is CASSLRDPFADTQYF.

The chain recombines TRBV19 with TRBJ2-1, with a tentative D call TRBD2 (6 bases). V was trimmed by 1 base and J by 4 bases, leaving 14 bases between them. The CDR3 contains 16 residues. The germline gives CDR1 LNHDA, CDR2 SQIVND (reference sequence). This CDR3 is CASSIGGGAPYNEQFF. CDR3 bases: TGTGCCAGTAGTATAGGTGGAGGGGCCCCTTACAATGAGCAGTTCTTC.

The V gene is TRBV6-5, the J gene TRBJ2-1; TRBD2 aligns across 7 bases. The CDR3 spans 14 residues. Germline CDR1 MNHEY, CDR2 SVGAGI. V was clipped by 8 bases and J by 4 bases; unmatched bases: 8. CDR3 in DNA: TGTGCCAGCTCGGCTAGCGGAATATACAATGAGCAGTTCTTC. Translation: CASSASGIYNEQFF.

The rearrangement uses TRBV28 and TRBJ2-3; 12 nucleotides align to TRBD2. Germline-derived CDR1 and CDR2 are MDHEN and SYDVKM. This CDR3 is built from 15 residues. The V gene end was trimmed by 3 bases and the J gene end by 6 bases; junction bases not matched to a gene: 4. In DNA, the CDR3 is TGTGCCAGCAGTTTGCTAGCGGGAGGGCGGGATACGCAGTATTTT. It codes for CASSLLAGGRDTQYF.

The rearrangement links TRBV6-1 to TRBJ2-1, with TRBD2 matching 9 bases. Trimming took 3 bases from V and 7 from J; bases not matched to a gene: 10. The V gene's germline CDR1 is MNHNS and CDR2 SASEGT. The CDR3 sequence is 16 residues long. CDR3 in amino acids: CASSELAGPPGNEQFF. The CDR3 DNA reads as TGTGCCAGCAGTGAGCTAGCGGGGCCCCCGGGGAATGAGCAGTTCTTC.

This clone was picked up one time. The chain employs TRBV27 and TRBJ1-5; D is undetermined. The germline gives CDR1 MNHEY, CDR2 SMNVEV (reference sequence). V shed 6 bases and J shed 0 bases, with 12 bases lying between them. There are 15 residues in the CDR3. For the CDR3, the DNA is TGTGCCAGCAGGTTAATCGGGTCTAGCAATCAGCCCCAGCATTTT. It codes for CASRLIGSSNQPQHF.

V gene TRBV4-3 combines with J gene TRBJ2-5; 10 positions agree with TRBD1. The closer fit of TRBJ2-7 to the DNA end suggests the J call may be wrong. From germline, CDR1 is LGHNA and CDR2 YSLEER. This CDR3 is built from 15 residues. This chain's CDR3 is CASSQGQGASYEQYF. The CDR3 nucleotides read TGCGCCAGCAGCCAAGGACAGGGGGCCTCCTACGAGCAGTACTTC.